There are many counts of the clone carrying this T cell receptor beta chain. Its antigen is still unknown. Regarding time point: newly diagnosed GD, antithyroid drugs for less than 3 months. Extracted RNA from PBMCs served as the source of the TCR library. One endocrinology department in Xi'an, China, was where patients came from. Building of the TCR beta libraries involved iRepertoire HTBI primers and Arm-PCR of CDR3 regions. A single record per CDR3 protein comes from TCRdb applying MiXCR to the multiplex PCR reads. Among 400,000 to 550,000 distinct CDR3 sequences listed, just under 15% were seen once. This sample was taken from a study of regulatory T cells in long-lasting Graves disease. Study results and limitations: Patients whose Graves' disease persisted exhibited lower TCR diversity than those newly diagnosed.

The CDR3 length is 13 residues. Germline CDR1 and CDR2: SGHDT and YYEEEE. After removal of 4 bases from V and 4 bases from J, the junction contained 4 bases not matched to a gene. These data are also associated with another study on T cells in Graves' hyperthyroidism and ophthalmopathy. As reported in that work: Appearing also in blood were most of the thyroid clonotypes expanded above 0.001.

This TCR derives from a woman younger than 45 with Graves disease. The J gene is TRBJ1-2, the V gene TRBV5-6; 7 bases fit TRBD1. The specimen was peripheral blood mononuclear cells (PBMCs), collected at new diagnosis, from a patient treated with antithyroid drugs. CDR3: CASSPAGGYGYTF. The DNA for the CDR3 is TGTGCCAGCAGCCCAGCAGGGGGCTATGGCTACACCTTC.